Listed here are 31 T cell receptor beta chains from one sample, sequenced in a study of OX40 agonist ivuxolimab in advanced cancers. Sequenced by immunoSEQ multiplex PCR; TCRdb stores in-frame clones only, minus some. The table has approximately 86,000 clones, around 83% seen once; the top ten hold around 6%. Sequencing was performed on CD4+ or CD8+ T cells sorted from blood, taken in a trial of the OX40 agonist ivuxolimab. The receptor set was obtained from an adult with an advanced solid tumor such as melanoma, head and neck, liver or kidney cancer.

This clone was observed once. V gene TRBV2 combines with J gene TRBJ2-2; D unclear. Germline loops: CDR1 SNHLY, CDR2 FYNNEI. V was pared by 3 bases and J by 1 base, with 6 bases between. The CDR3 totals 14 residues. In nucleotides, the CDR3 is TGTGCCAGCAGTGATCCAGGGAACACCGGGGAGCTGTTTTTT. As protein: CASSDPGNTGELFF.

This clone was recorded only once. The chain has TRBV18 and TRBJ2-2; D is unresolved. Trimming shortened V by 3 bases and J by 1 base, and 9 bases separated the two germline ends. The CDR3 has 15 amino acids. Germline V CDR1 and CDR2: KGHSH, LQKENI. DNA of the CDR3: TGTGCCAGCTCACCCGCGTCGGGGAACACCGGGGAGCTGTTTTTT. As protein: CASSPASGNTGELFF.

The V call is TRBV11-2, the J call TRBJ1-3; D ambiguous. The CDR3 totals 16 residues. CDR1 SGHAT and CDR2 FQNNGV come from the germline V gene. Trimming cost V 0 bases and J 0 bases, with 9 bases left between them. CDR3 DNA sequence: TGTGCCAGCAGCTTAGAAGGCGTCAGCTCTGGAAACACCATATATTTT. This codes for CASSLEGVSSGNTIYF.

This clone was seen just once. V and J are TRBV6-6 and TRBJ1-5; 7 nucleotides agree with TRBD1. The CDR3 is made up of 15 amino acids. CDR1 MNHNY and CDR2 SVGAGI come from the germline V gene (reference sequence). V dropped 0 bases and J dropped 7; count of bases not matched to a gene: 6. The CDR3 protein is CASSYSTGSGQPQHF. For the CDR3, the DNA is TGTGCCAGCAGTTACTCGACAGGGAGTGGACAGCCCCAGCATTTT.

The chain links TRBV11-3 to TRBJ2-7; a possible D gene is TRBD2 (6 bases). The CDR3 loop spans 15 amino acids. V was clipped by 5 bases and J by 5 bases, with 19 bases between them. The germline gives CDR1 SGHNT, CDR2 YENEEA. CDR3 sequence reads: CASSPPSGGLNEQYF. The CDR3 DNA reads TGTGCCAGCAGCCCTCCGTCTGGAGGGCTTAACGAGCAGTACTTC. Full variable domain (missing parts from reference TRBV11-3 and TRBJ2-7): EAGVVQSPRYKIIEKKQPVAFWCNPISGHNTLYWYLQNLGQGPELLIRYENEEAVDDSQLPKDRFSAERLKGVDSTLKIQPAELGDSAVYLCASSPPSGGLNEQYFGPGTRLTVT.

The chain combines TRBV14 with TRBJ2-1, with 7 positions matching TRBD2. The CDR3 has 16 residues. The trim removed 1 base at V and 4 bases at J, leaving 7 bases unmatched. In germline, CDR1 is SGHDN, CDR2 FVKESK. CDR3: CASSQVWGLQYNEQFF. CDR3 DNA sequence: TGTGCCAGCAGCCAAGTTTGGGGACTACAATACAATGAGCAGTTCTTC.

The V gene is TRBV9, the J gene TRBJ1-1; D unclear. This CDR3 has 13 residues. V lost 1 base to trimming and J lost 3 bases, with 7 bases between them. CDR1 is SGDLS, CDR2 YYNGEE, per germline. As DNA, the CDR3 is TGTGCCAGCAGCGTAAAGTGGGACACTGAAGCTTTCTTT. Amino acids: CASSVKWDTEAFF.

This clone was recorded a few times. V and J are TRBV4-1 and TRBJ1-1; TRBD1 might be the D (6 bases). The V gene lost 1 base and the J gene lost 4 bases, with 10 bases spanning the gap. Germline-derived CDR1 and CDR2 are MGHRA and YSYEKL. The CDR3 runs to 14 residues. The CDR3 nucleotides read TGCGCCAGCAGCCAAGTTTTAGGGGGCACTGAAGCTTTCTTT. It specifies CASSQVLGGTEAFF.

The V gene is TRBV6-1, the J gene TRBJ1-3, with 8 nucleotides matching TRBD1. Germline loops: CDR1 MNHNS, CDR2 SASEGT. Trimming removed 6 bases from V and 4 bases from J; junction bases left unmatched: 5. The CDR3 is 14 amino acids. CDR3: CASSPGQGGNTIYF. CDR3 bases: TGTGCCAGCAGCCCCGGACAGGGAGGAAACACCATATATTTT.

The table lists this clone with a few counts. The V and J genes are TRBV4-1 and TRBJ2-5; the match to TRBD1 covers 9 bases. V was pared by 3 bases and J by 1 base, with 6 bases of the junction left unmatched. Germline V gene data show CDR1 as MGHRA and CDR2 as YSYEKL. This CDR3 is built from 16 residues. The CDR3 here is CASSQSGDRVQETQYF. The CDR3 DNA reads TGCGCCAGCAGCCAGTCGGGGGACAGGGTCCAAGAGACCCAGTACTTC.

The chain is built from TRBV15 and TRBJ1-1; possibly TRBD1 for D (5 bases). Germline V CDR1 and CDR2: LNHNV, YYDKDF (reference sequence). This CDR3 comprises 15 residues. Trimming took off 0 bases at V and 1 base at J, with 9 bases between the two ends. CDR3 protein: CATSRDGGENTEAFF. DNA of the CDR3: TGTGCCACCAGCAGAGATGGGGGAGAGAACACTGAAGCTTTCTTT.

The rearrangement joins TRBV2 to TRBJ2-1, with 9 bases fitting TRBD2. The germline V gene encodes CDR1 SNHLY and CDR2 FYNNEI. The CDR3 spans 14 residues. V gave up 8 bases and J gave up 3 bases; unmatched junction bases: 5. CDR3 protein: CASLGLAHYNEQFF. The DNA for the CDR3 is TGTGCCAGCTTGGGACTAGCACACTACAATGAGCAGTTCTTC.

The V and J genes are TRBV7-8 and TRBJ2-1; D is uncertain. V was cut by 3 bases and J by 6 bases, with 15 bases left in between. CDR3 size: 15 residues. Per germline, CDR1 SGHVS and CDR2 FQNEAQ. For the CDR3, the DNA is TGTGCCAGCAGCTTTCTTTTTGCCAGCCTCAATGAGCAGTTCTTC. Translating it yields CASSFLFASLNEQFF.

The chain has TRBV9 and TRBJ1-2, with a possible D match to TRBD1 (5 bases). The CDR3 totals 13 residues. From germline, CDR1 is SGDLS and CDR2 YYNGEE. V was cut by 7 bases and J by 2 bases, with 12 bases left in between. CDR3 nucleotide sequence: TGTGCCAGCGCCAAAGCAGGGAACTATGGCTACACCTTC. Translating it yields CASAKAGNYGYTF.

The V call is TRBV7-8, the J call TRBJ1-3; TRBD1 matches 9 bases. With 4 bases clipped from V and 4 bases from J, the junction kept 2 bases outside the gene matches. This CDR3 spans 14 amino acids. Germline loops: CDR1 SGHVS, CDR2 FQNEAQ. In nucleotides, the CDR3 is TGTGCCAGCAGCTGGACAGGGGAGGGAAACACCATATATTTT. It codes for CASSWTGEGNTIYF.

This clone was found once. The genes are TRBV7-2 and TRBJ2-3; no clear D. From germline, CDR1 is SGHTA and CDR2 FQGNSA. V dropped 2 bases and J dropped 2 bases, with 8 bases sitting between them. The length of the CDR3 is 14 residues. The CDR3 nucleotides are TGTGCCAGCAGCTTATCTGGGCTCACAGATACGCAGTATTTT. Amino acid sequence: CASSLSGLTDTQYF. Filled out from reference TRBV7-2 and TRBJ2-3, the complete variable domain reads GAGVSQSPSNKVTEKGKDVELRCDPISGHTALYWYRQSLGQGLEFLIYFQGNSAPDKSGLPSDRFSAERTGGSVSTLTIQRTQQEDSAVYLCASSLSGLTDTQYFGPGTRLTVL.

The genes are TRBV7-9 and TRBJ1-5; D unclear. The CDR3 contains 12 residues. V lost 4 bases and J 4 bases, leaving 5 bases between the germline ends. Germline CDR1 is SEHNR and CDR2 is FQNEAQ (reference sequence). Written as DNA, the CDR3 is TGTGCCAGCAGCTCCCAAAATCAGCCCCAGCATTTT. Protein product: CASSSQNQPQHF. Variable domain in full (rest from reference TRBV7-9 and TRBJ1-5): DTGVSQNPRHKITKRGQNVTFRCDPISEHNRLYWYRQTLGQGPEFLTYFQNEAQLEKSRLLSDRFSAERPKGSFSTLEIQRTEQGDSAMYLCASSSQNQPQHFGDGTRLSIL.

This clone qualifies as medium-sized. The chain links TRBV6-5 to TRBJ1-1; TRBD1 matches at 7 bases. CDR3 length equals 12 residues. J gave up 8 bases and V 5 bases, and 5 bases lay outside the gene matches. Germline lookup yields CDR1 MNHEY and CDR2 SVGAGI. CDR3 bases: TGTGCCAGCAGTCTAGGGGGCGGGGAAGCTTTCTTT. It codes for CASSLGGGEAFF.

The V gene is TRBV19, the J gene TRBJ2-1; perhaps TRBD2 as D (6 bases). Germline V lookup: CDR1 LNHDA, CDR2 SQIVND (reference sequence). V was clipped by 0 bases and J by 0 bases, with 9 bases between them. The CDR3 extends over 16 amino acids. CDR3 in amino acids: CASSIDAGSSYNEQFF. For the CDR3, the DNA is TGTGCCAGTAGTATAGATGCCGGGAGCTCCTACAATGAGCAGTTCTTC.

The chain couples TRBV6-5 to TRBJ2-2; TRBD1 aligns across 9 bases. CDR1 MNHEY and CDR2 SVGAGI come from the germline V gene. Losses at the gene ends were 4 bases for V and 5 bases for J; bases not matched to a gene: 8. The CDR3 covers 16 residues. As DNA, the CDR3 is TGTGCCAGCAGTTTCTCACGGGACAGGGAGACCGGGGAGCTGTTTTTT. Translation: CASSFSRDRETGELFF.

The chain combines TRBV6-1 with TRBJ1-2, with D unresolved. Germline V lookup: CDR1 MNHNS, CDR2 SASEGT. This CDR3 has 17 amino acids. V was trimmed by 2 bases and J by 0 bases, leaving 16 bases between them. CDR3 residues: CASSERMLGYPNYGYTF. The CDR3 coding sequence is TGTGCCAGCAGTGAAAGAATGTTGGGGTACCCTAACTATGGCTACACCTTC.

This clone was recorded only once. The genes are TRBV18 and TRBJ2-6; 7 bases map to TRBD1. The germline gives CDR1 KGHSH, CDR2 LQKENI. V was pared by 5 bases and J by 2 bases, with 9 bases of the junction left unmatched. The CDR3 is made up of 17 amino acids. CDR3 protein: CASSSQTGVTGANVLTF. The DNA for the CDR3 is TGTGCCAGCTCATCACAAACAGGGGTAACTGGGGCCAACGTCCTGACTTTC.

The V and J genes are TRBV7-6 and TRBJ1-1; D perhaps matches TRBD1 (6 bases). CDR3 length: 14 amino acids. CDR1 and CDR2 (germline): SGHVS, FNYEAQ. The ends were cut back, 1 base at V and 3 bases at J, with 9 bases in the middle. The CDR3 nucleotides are TGTGCCAGCAGCTTAGACCGGGGGCACACTGAAGCTTTCTTT. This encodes CASSLDRGHTEAFF.

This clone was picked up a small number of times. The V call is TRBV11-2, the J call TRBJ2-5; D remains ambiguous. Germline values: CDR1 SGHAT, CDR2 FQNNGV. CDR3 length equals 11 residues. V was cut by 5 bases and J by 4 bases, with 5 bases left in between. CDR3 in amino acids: CASSHGETQYF. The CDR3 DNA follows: TGTGCCAGCAGCCACGGAGAGACCCAGTACTTC.

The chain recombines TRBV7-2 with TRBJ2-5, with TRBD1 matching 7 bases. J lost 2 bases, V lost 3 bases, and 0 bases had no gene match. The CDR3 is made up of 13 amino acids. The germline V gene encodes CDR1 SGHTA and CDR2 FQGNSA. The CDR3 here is CASSFRGQETQYF. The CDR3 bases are TGTGCCAGCAGCTTCAGGGGGCAAGAGACCCAGTACTTC.

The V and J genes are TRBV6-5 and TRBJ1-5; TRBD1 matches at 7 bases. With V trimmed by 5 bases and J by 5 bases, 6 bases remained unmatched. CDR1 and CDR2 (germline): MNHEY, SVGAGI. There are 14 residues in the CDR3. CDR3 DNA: TGTGCCAGCAGTGGGAGACAGGGCCATCAGCCCCAGCATTTT. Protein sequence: CASSGRQGHQPQHF.

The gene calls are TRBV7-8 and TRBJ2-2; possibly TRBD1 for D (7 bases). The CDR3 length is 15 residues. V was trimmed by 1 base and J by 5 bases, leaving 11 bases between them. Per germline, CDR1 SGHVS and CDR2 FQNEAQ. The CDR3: CASSLGRGETGELFF. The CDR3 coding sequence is TGTGCCAGCAGCTTAGGCAGGGGGGAGACCGGGGAGCTGTTTTTT.

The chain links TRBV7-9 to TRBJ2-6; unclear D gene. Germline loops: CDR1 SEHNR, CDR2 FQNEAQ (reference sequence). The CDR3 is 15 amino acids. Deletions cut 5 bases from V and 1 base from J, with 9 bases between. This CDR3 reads CASSPKGSGANVLTF. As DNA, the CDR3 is TGTGCCAGCAGCCCGAAAGGATCTGGGGCCAACGTCCTGACTTTC.

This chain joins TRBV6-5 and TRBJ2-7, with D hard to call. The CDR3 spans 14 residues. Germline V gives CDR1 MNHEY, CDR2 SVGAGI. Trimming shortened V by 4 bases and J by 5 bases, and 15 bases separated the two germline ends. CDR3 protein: CASSLGTVEDEQYF. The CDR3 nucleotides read TGTGCCAGCAGTTTGGGAACAGTAGAGGACGAGCAGTACTTC.

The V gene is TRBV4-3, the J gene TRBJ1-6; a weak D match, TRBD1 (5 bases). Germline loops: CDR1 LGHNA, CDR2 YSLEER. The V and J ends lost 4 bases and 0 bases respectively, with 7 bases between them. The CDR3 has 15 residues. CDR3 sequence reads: CASSPDSSYNSPLHF. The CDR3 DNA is TGCGCCAGCAGCCCTGACAGCTCCTATAATTCACCCCTCCACTTT.

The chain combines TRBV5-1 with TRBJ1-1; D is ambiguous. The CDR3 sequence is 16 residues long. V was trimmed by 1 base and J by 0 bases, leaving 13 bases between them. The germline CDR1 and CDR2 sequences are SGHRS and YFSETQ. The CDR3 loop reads CASSLKYGSMNTEAFF. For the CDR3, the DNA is TGCGCCAGCAGCTTGAAGTACGGTAGCATGAACACTGAAGCTTTCTTT.